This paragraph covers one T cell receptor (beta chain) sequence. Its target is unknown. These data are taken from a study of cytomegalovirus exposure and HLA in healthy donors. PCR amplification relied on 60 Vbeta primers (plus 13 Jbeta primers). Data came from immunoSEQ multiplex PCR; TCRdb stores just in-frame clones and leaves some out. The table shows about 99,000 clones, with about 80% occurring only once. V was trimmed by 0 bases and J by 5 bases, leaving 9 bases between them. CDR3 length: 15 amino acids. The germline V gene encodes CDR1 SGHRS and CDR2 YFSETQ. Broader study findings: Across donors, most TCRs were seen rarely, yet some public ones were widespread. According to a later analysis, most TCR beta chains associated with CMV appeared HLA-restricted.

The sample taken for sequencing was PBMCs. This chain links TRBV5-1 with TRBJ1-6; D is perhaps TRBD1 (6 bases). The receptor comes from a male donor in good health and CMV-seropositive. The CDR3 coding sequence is TGCGCCAGCAGCTTGGCAGGGGTTGATAATTCACCCCTCCACTTT. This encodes CASSLAGVDNSPLHF.